The rows below give T cell receptor beta chains drawn from one sample of a study of shared clonotypes between healthy human individuals. The repertoire was sequenced with immunoSEQ multiplex PCR; TCRdb's copy has only in-frame clones and lacks some. The sample carries millions of clones, 93% recorded once. The sample was naive CD4+ T cells from PBMCs. All receptors come from a man younger than 35 in good health. Some clones in this sample may be carry-over from other donors' samples. CDR3s include the opening cysteine and the closing phenylalanine or tryptophan. A D gene is named only where the DNA matches it firmly. Not every row has a clone size; where given, it reads once, few, many or a size class.

V,size,J,D,DNA,CDR3
TRBV19,-,TRBJ2-6,-,TGTGCCAGTAGTACGGACAGATACTCTGGGGCCAACGTCCTGACTTTC,CASSTDRYSGANVLTF
TRBV9,few,TRBJ1-1,-,TGTGCCAGCAGCGCTCAGGGGTTCATGAACACTGAAGCTTTCTTT,CASSAQGFMNTEAFF
TRBV2,-,TRBJ2-7,TRBD2,TGTGCCAGCAGTGAAGCGTCTAGCGGGAGGACCTACGAGCAGTACTTC,CASSEASSGRTYEQYF
TRBV29-1,-,TRBJ2-5,-,TGCAGCGTTGATCTTCAGGCTCGCGGCGAGACCCAGTACTTC,CSVDLQARGETQYF
TRBV6-1,once,TRBJ2-7,-,TGTGCCAGCAGTGAAGGGGGGGCAGCCTACGAGCAGTACTTC,CASSEGGAAYEQYF
TRBV5-1,-,TRBJ1-1,-,TGCGCCAGCAGCTTGGTTTTTGGCTCGAACACTGAAGCTTTCTTT,CASSLVFGSNTEAFF
TRBV7-6,-,TRBJ2-1,TRBD2,TGTGCCAGCAGCTCGCTAGCGGGAGGAACGAATGAGCAGTTCTTC,CASSSLAGGTNEQFF
TRBV19,-,TRBJ1-2,-,TGTGCCAGTAGTATACAGGGCTATGGCTACACCTTC,CASSIQGYGYTF
TRBV5-1,-,TRBJ2-5,-,TGCGCCAGCAGCTTGCTGTCAGGGAGAGGTGCGACCCAGTACTTC,CASSLLSGRGATQYF
TRBV6-6,-,TRBJ1-5,-,TGTGCCAGCAGCCATGGACCCCACAATCAGCCCCAGCATTTT,CASSHGPHNQPQHF
TRBV29-1,-,TRBJ2-7,TRBD2,TGCAGCGTTGATGGGACTAGCGGGAGAAACGAGCAGTACTTC,CSVDGTSGRNEQYF
TRBV6-6,-,TRBJ2-7,-,TGTGCCAGCGGGGGTACTCCCTACGAGCAGTACTTC,CASGGTPYEQYF
TRBV19,-,TRBJ2-5,-,TGTGCCAGTAGTAAACTGACAGGAACTTCTCAAGAGACCCAGTACTTC,CASSKLTGTSQETQYF
TRBV4-2,once,TRBJ2-2,TRBD2,TGTGCCAGCAGCCCACAACTAGCGGGAGTTTCCGGGGAGCTGTTTTTT,CASSPQLAGVSGELFF
TRBV18,once,TRBJ1-2,-,TGTGCCAGCTCACCTCAGGGGTACTATGGCTACACCTTC,CASSPQGYYGYTF
TRBV7-2,-,TRBJ1-5,-,TGTGCCAGCCGCGGGGCCGGGGGGCATCAGCCCCAGCATTTT,CASRGAGGHQPQHF
TRBV5-1,-,TRBJ2-3,TRBD2,TGCGCCAGCAGCCTCCTAGCGGCTAGCACAGATACGCAGTATTTT,CASSLLAASTDTQYF
TRBV5-1,-,TRBJ1-5,TRBD1,TGCGCCAGCAGCTTGGGGCCCCGGGGGACAGGGGATCAGCCCCAGCATTTT,CASSLGPRGTGDQPQHF
TRBV6-1,-,TRBJ1-2,-,TGTGCCAGCAGTGGAGACATTAACTATGGCTACACCTTC,CASSGDINYGYTF
TRBV7-6,-,TRBJ1-4,-,TGTGCCAGCAGCTTAGCGCTCGTTTCGGGGCTGAGGTTAACTAATGAAAAACTGTTTTTT,CASSLALVSGLRLTNEKLFF
TRBV7-9,-,TRBJ1-3,-,TGTGCCAGCAGCACCCAGGACCTCCCTGGAAACACCATATATTTT,CASSTQDLPGNTIYF
TRBV28,-,TRBJ1-1,-,TGTGCCAGCACCCTAATGGACAGACAGTATCCTGAAGCTTTCTTT,CASTLMDRQYPEAFF
TRBV10-3,few,TRBJ1-1,-,TGTGCCATCAGTGAAGCACAGGGTGAAGCTTTCTTT,CAISEAQGEAFF